A selection of T cell receptor beta chains follows, all from one sample in a study of Tregs in tolerant kidney transplant recipients. Profiling relied on immunoSEQ multiplex PCR, and the TCRdb table lists in-frame clones only, not all of them. The sample has more than 30,000 clones, roughly four fifths seen once. Antigen specificity for these receptors is unknown. The sample comprised Tregs from blood cultured with allogeneic cells. The receptors shown here come from a human donor in good health. The CDR3 runs from the conserved cysteine through the conserved F or W. A D gene is named only where the DNA matches it firmly. The listing skips clone size in some rows; elsewhere it reads once, few, many or a size class.

j_call,clone_size,d_call,v_call,cdr3_aa,cdr3_nt
TRBJ2-7,once,TRBD2,TRBV6-1,CASNLAGSEQYF,TGTGCCAGCAATCTAGCGGGATCCGAGCAGTACTTC
TRBJ1-3,.,.,TRBV5-4,CASSSWGGSQGVGGNTIYF,TGTGCCAGCAGCTCTTGGGGGGGCTCACAGGGAGTTGGAGGAAACACCATATATTTT
TRBJ2-3,.,TRBD1,TRBV30,CAWRGVRTGYPTDTQYF,TGTGCCTGGAGAGGGGTTCGGACAGGGTACCCCACAGATACGCAGTATTTT
TRBJ1-3,.,.,TRBV13,CASSLGTGTSGNTIYF,TGTGCCAGCAGCTTAGGAACCGGGACCTCGGGAAACACCATATATTTT
TRBJ1-3,once,.,TRBV10-3,CAISEQGAGNTIYF,TGTGCCATCAGTGAACAGGGTGCTGGAAACACCATATATTTT
TRBJ1-4,.,TRBD1,TRBV4-1,CASSQDGTGAVSEKLFF,TGCGCCAGCAGCCAAGACGGGACAGGGGCGGTTAGTGAAAAACTGTTTTTT
TRBJ1-3,once,.,TRBV6-6,CASTLNIVSGNTIYF,TGTGCCAGCACTCTAAATATAGTCTCTGGAAACACCATATATTTT
TRBJ2-1,.,.,TRBV5-1,CASSPAGFQAHNEQFF,TGCGCCAGCAGCCCGGCGGGTTTCCAAGCCCACAATGAGCAGTTCTTC
TRBJ1-2,.,.,TRBV19,CASSIGGMVGYTF,TGTGCCAGTAGTATAGGTGGTATGGTCGGCTACACCTTC
TRBJ2-5,.,TRBD1,TRBV5-1,CASSPGQAQETQYF,TGCGCCAGCAGCCCCGGACAGGCCCAAGAGACCCAGTACTTC
TRBJ2-7,.,.,TRBV7-2,CASSLTPGGNYEQYF,TGTGCCAGCAGCCTAACCCCTGGAGGTAACTACGAGCAGTACTTC
TRBJ2-3,.,.,TRBV5-6,CASTLWGVPADTQYF,TGTGCCAGCACCCTTTGGGGGGTACCGGCAGATACGCAGTATTTT
TRBJ1-2,.,.,TRBV19,CASSMLSSYGYTF,TGTGCCAGTAGTATGTTATCTTCATATGGCTACACCTTC
TRBJ2-1,.,TRBD2,TRBV7-9,CASALFAGAFNEQFF,TGTGCCAGTGCCCTCTTTGCGGGAGCATTCAATGAGCAGTTCTTC
TRBJ2-3,.,.,TRBV19,CASSILGIRDTQYF,TGTGCCAGTAGTATCCTAGGGATCCGAGATACGCAGTATTTT